These 15 T cell receptor beta chains originate from one sample sequenced in a study of blood T cells in healthy people across ages. A second PCR, run for roughly 7 to 11 cycles, used a sample-barcoded 5' primer plus a J-beta primer mix. Each CDR3 protein is one row after TCRdb ran MiXCR on the 5' RACE reads. Counted here are 580,000 or so distinct CDR3 sequences, less than 60% occurring once; the ten biggest clones make up 20% to 25%. Sequenced input: blood. The receptors shown here come from an elderly man in good health.

This chain connects TRBV5-5 to TRBJ1-2, with D tentatively TRBD1 (5 bases). The V and J ends lost 6 bases and 2 bases respectively, with 20 bases between them. Germline CDR1 is SGHKS and CDR2 is YYEKEE (reference sequence). This CDR3 contains 16 residues. DNA of the CDR3: TGTGCCAGCATCTGGAGCACGGACACGCACAACTATGGCTACACCTTC. Its translation: CASIWSTDTHNYGYTF.

This chain uses TRBV7-9 with TRBJ2-2; 13 bases align to TRBD2. Germline CDR1 and CDR2: SEHNR and FQNEAQ (reference sequence). The CDR3 totals 18 residues. The trim removed 3 bases at V and 4 bases at J, leaving 8 bases unmatched. The CDR3 coding sequence is TGTGCCAGCAGCTTCTCAAGCGGACTAGCGGGAGCCACCGGGGAGCTGTTTTTT. Its translation is CASSFSSGLAGATGELFF.

This chain connects TRBV27 to TRBJ2-7; 8 bases line up with TRBD1. V lost 5 bases and J lost 7; bases outside the gene matches: 7. The germline V gene has CDR1 MNHEY and CDR2 SMNVEV (reference sequence). The CDR3 loop spans 13 amino acids. CDR3 DNA: TGTGCCAGCAGTCCCGGGACAGGTCGGGAGCAGTACTTC. Amino acids: CASSPGTGREQYF.

The chain links TRBV6-2 or TRBV6-3 to TRBJ1-2, with 9 bases lining up with TRBD1. The germline CDR1 and CDR2 sequences are MNHEY and SVGEGT. This CDR3 comprises 12 residues. With 7 bases clipped from V and 7 bases from J, the junction kept 4 bases outside the gene matches. CDR3 region: CASKTGGLGYTF. DNA of the CDR3: TGTGCCAGCAAAACAGGGGGCCTTGGCTACACCTTC.

This clonotype showed up just a few times. The J gene is TRBJ2-5, the V gene TRBV7-2, with 11 positions matching TRBD2. The junction had 3 bases not matched to a gene; V was cut back by 1 base and J by 5 bases. The CDR3 covers 15 residues. Germline CDR1 SGHTA, CDR2 FQGNSA. The CDR3 spells CASSLGLAGWETQYF. CDR3 in DNA: TGTGCCAGCAGCTTAGGACTAGCGGGGTGGGAGACCCAGTACTTC.

Only a few counts were recorded for this clonotype. The CDR3 loop is CASSLNSPSTYNSPLHF. The DNA for the CDR3 is TGTGCCAGCAGTTTAAACAGTCCCTCTACCTATAATTCACCCCTCCACTTT. The chain couples TRBV12-3 or TRBV12-4 to TRBJ1-6; the D is unclear. The CDR3 length is 17 residues. Trimming shortened V by 2 bases and J by 2 bases, and 13 bases separated the two germline ends.

The chain is built from TRBV12-3 or TRBV12-4 and TRBJ1-1; D gene unclear. Deletions cut 1 base from V and 5 bases from J, with 5 bases between. This CDR3 contains 12 residues. CDR3 sequence reads: CASSLVVTEAFF. The CDR3 DNA sequence: TGTGCCAGCAGTTTAGTGGTGACTGAAGCTTTCTTT.

The CDR3 region has the DNA TGTGCCATCACTGATACAGGGTGGGGCTCACCCCTCCACTTT. Its translation: CAITDTGWGSPLHF. The V gene is TRBV10-3, the J gene TRBJ1-6; maybe TRBD1 (6 bases). The CDR3 has 14 residues. CDR1 is ENHRY and CDR2 is SYGVKD in the germline V gene. V shed 7 bases and J shed 10 bases, with 17 bases lying between them.

This clonotype was counted many times. The chain employs TRBV6-6 and TRBJ2-4; 7 bases are shared with TRBD1. Trimming cost V 6 bases and J 9 bases; bases outside gene matches: 11. Germline V gives CDR1 MNHNY, CDR2 SVGAGI (reference sequence). CDR3 length equals 14 residues. The CDR3 protein is CASRTPGGTGIQYF. CDR3 bases: TGTGCCAGCAGGACCCCAGGGGGTACGGGCATTCAGTACTTC.

This clonotype occurred a few times. This CDR3 reads CSAKTAGTSDDTQYF. The CDR3 DNA follows: TGCAGTGCCAAAACCGCCGGGACTAGCGACGATACGCAGTATTTT. The chain joins TRBV20-1 to TRBJ2-3; 10 nucleotides agree with TRBD2. Germline-derived CDR1 and CDR2 are DFQATT and SNEGSKA (reference sequence). The CDR3 loop spans 15 amino acids. Trimming took 6 bases from V and 6 from J; bases not matched to a gene: 12.

This clonotype was picked up a small number of times. The chain couples TRBV20-1 to TRBJ2-1; 7 nucleotides match TRBD2. CDR3 size: 15 residues. The V gene's germline CDR1 is DFQATT and CDR2 SNEGSKA (reference sequence). The V gene end was trimmed by 6 bases and the J gene end by 8 bases; junction bases not matched to a gene: 16. CDR3 amino acids: CSANYYGRGSDEQFF. The DNA for the CDR3 is TGCAGTGCGAACTACTATGGGCGGGGGTCCGATGAGCAGTTCTTC.

V usage is TRBV3-1 and J usage is TRBJ1-5; possibly TRBD1 for D (5 bases). CDR1 is LGHDT and CDR2 is YNNKEL in the germline V gene (reference sequence). The germline V and J ends were trimmed by 4 bases and 7 bases, with 14 bases remaining between them. This CDR3 comprises 14 residues. This CDR3 reads CASSPQGGGQPQHF. The CDR3 coding sequence is TGTGCCAGCAGCCCTCAGGGAGGCGGGCAGCCCCAGCATTTT. Full variable domain (rest looked up from reference TRBV3-1 and TRBJ1-5): DTAVSQTPKYLVTQMGNDKSIKCEQNLGHDTMYWYKQDSKKFLKIMFSYNNKELIINETVPNRFSPKSPDKAHLNLHINSLELGDSAVYFCASSPQGGGQPQHFGDGTRLSIL.

The rearrangement links TRBV4-1 to TRBJ1-4; no clear D gene. In germline, CDR1 is MGHRA, CDR2 YSYEKL. The CDR3 covers 15 residues. The V end lost 1 base, the J end lost 5 bases, and 11 bases lay between the germline ends. The DNA of the CDR3 is TGCGCCAGCAGCCAAGGAGCAGAAGGCAATGAAAAACTGTTTTTT. Translated: CASSQGAEGNEKLFF.

This chain uses TRBV27 with TRBJ2-6; D ambiguous. Germline lookup yields CDR1 MNHEY and CDR2 SMNVEV (reference sequence). The CDR3 length is 16 residues. Trimming removed 4 bases from V and 3 bases from J, with 13 bases in between. DNA of the CDR3: TGTGCCAGCAGTTCCCATACGGGTGGTGGGGCCAACGTCCTGACTTTC. Its protein product is CASSSHTGGGANVLTF. The full variable domain, in which reference TRBV27 and TRBJ2-6 provide the parts outside the CDR3, is EAQVTQNPRYLITVTGKKLTVTCSQNMNHEYMSWYRQDPGLGLRQIYYSMNVEVTDKGDVPEGYKVSRKEKRNFPLILESPSPNQTSLYFCASSSHTGGGANVLTFGAGSRLTVL.

This sequence joins TRBV2 and TRBJ2-4, with D hard to call. The V end was cut by 4 bases, the J end by 13 bases, with 11 bases between. The V gene's germline CDR1 is SNHLY and CDR2 FYNNEI. This CDR3 has 11 amino acids. As DNA, the CDR3 is TGTGCCAGCAGTGCCCCGCGAGAGCAGTACTTC. Translation gives CASSAPREQYF.